This TCR beta chain was observed in a study of Ad26.COV2.S vaccination and SARS-CoV-2 variants. Study at large: In the study, Ad26.COV2.S was injected intramuscularly once, or twice 56 days apart. Study outcomes and limitations: Total T cell responses, in the TCR breadth and depth analyses, may have been underestimated.

Specified treatment: around 19 received Ad26.COV2.S at low or high dose, single or two shots; about five received placebo; per-sample allocation not given. Sampling occurred on day 63 after the first vaccine or placebo injection. This adult donor, from Boston, was 18-55 years old. What was given as vaccine was an Ad26 vector encoding Wuhan-strain SARS-CoV-2 spike. Of note for this clone: The antigen is unknown. This sample also contains other DNA sequences that code for the same CDR3.

Here immunoSEQ multiplex PCR was the method, and the copy in TCRdb shows in-frame clones only, minus some. The profile covers more than 250,000 clones, with 87% appearing a single time and under 4% taken by the ten largest. The CDR3 has 14 amino acids. The ends lost 5 bases at V and 2 bases at J; junction bases unmatched: 5. Germline V CDR1 and CDR2: MNHEY, SVGAGI. This receptor was taken from a person between 18 and 65 years old who received the Ad26.COV2.S COVID-19 vaccine or a placebo. This specimen was peripheral blood, taken in a trial of Ad26.COV2.S vaccine versus placebo. The rearrangement links TRBV6-5 to TRBJ2-7; TRBD1 matches 8 bases. CDR3 in DNA: TGTGCCAGCAGTCCTCAGGGGGCACCCTACGAGCAGTACTTC. Translating it yields CASSPQGAPYEQYF.